Shown below are 23 T cell receptor beta chains from a single sample sequenced in a study of blood T cell repertoires in COVID-19. Only in-frame clones appear in the TCRdb table, and some are missing; sequencing was by immunoSEQ multiplex PCR. The sample has a few hundred thousand clones, roughly 80% seen once; the top ten hold approximately 5%. The sequencing sample was made of PBMCs or T cells enriched from blood (not recorded which). The receptors were sampled from a woman in her fifties or sixties who had recovered from COVID-19.

This clone has a single count. Other DNA sequences from this sample encode an identical CDR3 as well. The genes are TRBV6-5 and TRBJ1-1, with D possibly TRBD1 on 5 matching bases. CDR3 size: 12 residues. Trimming left V 8 bases short and J 1 base short, with 8 bases between. Germline CDR1 reads MNHEY; CDR2 reads SVGAGI. The CDR3, as DNA: TGTGCCAGCGCTAGGGGGAACACTGAAGCTTTCTTT. This translates into CASARGNTEAFF.

The V call is TRBV12-3 or TRBV12-4, the J call TRBJ1-1; D may be TRBD1 (5 bases). V lost 6 bases to trimming and J lost 0 bases, with 8 bases between them. The CDR3 extends over 13 amino acids. CDR3 protein: CASRTTVNTEAFF. DNA of the CDR3: TGTGCCAGCAGAACGACAGTGAACACTGAAGCTTTCTTT.

The V call is TRBV2, the J call TRBJ2-5, with TRBD2 matching 7 bases. This CDR3 spans 14 amino acids. Germline V CDR1 and CDR2: SNHLY, FYNNEI. Trimming took 7 bases from V and 7 from J; bases not matched to a gene: 12. The CDR3 coding sequence is TGTGCCAGCACTGGACTAGTTATGGAGGGGACCCAGTACTTC. It yields the protein CASTGLVMEGTQYF.

A single count supports this clone. The chain recombines TRBV12-3 or TRBV12-4 with TRBJ1-1; D is perhaps TRBD1 (5 bases). The CDR3 is 11 residues long. Trimming shortened V by 6 bases and J by 5 bases, and 7 bases separated the two germline ends. CDR3 sequence reads: CASRRGTEAFF. For the CDR3, the DNA is TGTGCCAGCAGGCGGGGGACTGAAGCTTTCTTT.

This chain connects TRBV30 to TRBJ2-7, with D maybe TRBD2 (7 bases). This CDR3 spans 12 amino acids. Trimming removed 6 bases from V and 4 bases from J, with 13 bases in between. Germline CDR1 reads GTSNPN; CDR2 reads SVGIG (reference sequence). The CDR3 DNA reads as TGTGCCTGCCGGAAGGGGGGGTACGAGCAGTACTTC. Translating it yields CACRKGGYEQYF.

V usage is TRBV12-3 or TRBV12-4 and J usage is TRBJ1-1; tentative D call: TRBD1 (5 bases). CDR3 length: 12 residues. V lost 1 base to trimming and J lost 10 bases, with 10 bases between them. The CDR3 loop reads CASSLVGRGAFF. CDR3 coding DNA: TGTGCCAGCAGTTTAGTGGGGCGGGGAGCTTTCTTT.

This chain joins TRBV3-1 (or the pseudogene TRBV3-2) and TRBJ1-3, with D uncertain. CDR1 LGHDT and CDR2 YNNKEL come from the germline V gene (reference sequence). Trimming took off 2 bases at V and 0 bases at J, with 8 bases between the two ends. This CDR3 has 15 residues. CDR3 nucleotide sequence: TGTGCCAGCAGCCAATCAGCAGGCTCTGGAAACACCATATATTTT. This translates into CASSQSAGSGNTIYF.

Comments on this clone: The sample holds other DNA sequences that translate to the same CDR3. The rearrangement uses TRBV5-1 and TRBJ1-1; D may be TRBD1 (5 bases). This CDR3 has 14 amino acids. Germline CDR1 reads SGHRS; CDR2 reads YFSETQ. Trimming pared 0 bases from V and 1 base from J, leaving 7 bases between. The CDR3 region is CASSLGTGNTEAFF. The CDR3 DNA sequence: TGCGCCAGCAGCTTGGGAACAGGGAACACTGAAGCTTTCTTT.

This clone has a handful of counts. Other DNA sequences in this specimen translate into the identical CDR3. The CDR3 region has the DNA TGTGCCTGGAGTGTGTCGGGTGGAAACACCATATATTTT. Its translation: CAWSVSGGNTIYF. The rearrangement links TRBV30 to TRBJ1-3, with D uncertain. The CDR3 sequence is 13 residues long. Germline V gene sequence: CDR1 GTSNPN, CDR2 SVGIG (reference sequence). The ends were cut back, 0 bases at V and 3 bases at J, with 6 bases in the middle.

This chain uses TRBV28 with TRBJ2-5; D possibly corresponds to TRBD2 (5 bases). There are 14 residues in the CDR3. V shed 4 bases and J shed 1 base, with 10 bases lying between them. The V gene's germline CDR1 is MDHEN and CDR2 SYDVKM. The CDR3 region is CASSSPRGQETQYF. The CDR3 DNA reads as TGTGCCAGCAGTTCCCCTCGGGGCCAAGAGACCCAGTACTTC.

The J gene is TRBJ1-6, the V gene TRBV6-5; TRBD1 aligns across 8 bases. Losses at the gene ends were 2 bases for V and 7 bases for J; bases not matched to a gene: 4. Per germline, CDR1 MNHEY and CDR2 SVGAGI. This CDR3 is 15 amino acids long. The CDR3, as DNA: TGTGCCAGCAGTTACCCAGGGACAGGAAATTCACCCCTCCACTTT. Its translation is CASSYPGTGNSPLHF.

The rearrangement links TRBV18 to TRBJ1-4; D not resolved. The CDR3 runs 13 residues. In germline, CDR1 is KGHSH, CDR2 LQKENI. Trimming took off 5 bases at V and 5 bases at J, with 9 bases between the two ends. Here the CDR3 DNA reads TGTGCCAGCTCAACAGAAATAAATGAAAAACTGTTTTTT. It translates to CASSTEINEKLFF.

This chain connects TRBV28 to TRBJ2-7; D is perhaps TRBD1 (6 bases). Trimming took off 8 bases at V and 3 bases at J, with 11 bases between the two ends. This CDR3 is built from 12 residues. Germline CDR1 reads MDHEN; CDR2 reads SYDVKM. CDR3 sequence: CASGDRYYEQYF. DNA of the CDR3: TGTGCCAGCGGAGACAGGTACTACGAGCAGTACTTC.

The chain combines TRBV29-1 with TRBJ2-1, with 7 bases fitting TRBD2. Unmatched junction bases numbered 6, after V lost 2 bases and J lost 2 bases. Germline V gives CDR1 SQVTM, CDR2 ANQGSEA. The CDR3 totals 15 residues. For the CDR3, the DNA is TGCAGCGTTGAATCTCGGGGGGAGGCCTACAATGAGCAGTTCTTC. This encodes CSVESRGEAYNEQFF.

The V and J genes are TRBV9 and TRBJ2-3, with D perhaps TRBD1 (6 bases). Trimming took off 6 bases at V and 3 bases at J, with 14 bases between the two ends. There are 14 residues in the CDR3. Germline V gene sequence: CDR1 SGDLS, CDR2 YYNGEE. CDR3 sequence (DNA): TGTGCCAGCAAGGGGGACGAGGTAACAGATACGCAGTATTTT. It encodes CASKGDEVTDTQYF.

This chain connects TRBV4-1 to TRBJ2-7, with 10 bases fitting TRBD2. Germline CDR1 and CDR2: MGHRA and YSYEKL. V gave up 0 bases and J gave up 4 bases; unmatched junction bases: 9. This CDR3 spans 17 amino acids. CDR3 sequence reads: CASSQDSRSGRTYEQYF. CDR3 DNA: TGCGCCAGCAGCCAAGATAGTCGTAGCGGGAGGACTTACGAGCAGTACTTC.

This rearrangement joins TRBV27 to TRBJ1-1, with D perhaps TRBD1 (6 bases). CDR1 is MNHEY, CDR2 SMNVEV, per germline (reference sequence). CDR3 size: 13 residues. V lost 10 bases, J lost 4 bases, and 16 bases lay in between. CDR3 region: CATRPLGGTEAFF. The CDR3 bases are TGTGCCACCAGACCATTAGGGGGCACTGAAGCTTTCTTT.

The gene calls are TRBV9 and TRBJ2-7, with 8 positions matching TRBD2. CDR1 is SGDLS and CDR2 is YYNGEE in the germline V gene. Germline trimming cut 4 bases from V and 3 bases from J; bases unmatched to any gene: 6. The CDR3 extends over 14 amino acids. The CDR3 coding sequence is TGTGCCAGCAGCCCTTCCGGGACTAGCTACGAGCAGTACTTC. Its protein product is CASSPSGTSYEQYF.

The V call is TRBV30, the J call TRBJ2-3; TRBD2 aligns across 8 bases. This CDR3 is 14 amino acids long. Germline trimming cut 2 bases from V and 3 bases from J; bases unmatched to any gene: 4. In germline, CDR1 is GTSNPN, CDR2 SVGIG (reference sequence). The CDR3 DNA follows: TGTGCCTGGAGTCCTAGCGGGCCGACAGATACGCAGTATTTT. Its translation: CAWSPSGPTDTQYF.

The chain recombines TRBV10-3 with TRBJ1-2, with 7 bases identical to TRBD1. Per germline, CDR1 ENHRY and CDR2 SYGVKD. The V gene end was trimmed by 8 bases and the J gene end by 7 bases; junction bases not matched to a gene: 4. The CDR3 runs to 11 residues. The CDR3 loop is CAIGTGVGYTF. CDR3 bases: TGTGCCATCGGAACAGGGGTTGGCTACACCTTC.

The V gene is TRBV3-1 (or the pseudogene TRBV3-2), the J gene TRBJ1-2; 7 bases agree with TRBD1. V shed 6 bases and J 4 bases; nucleotides not matched to a gene: 2. CDR3 length: 12 residues. The V gene's germline CDR1 is LGHDT and CDR2 YNNKEL (reference sequence). The CDR3 DNA reads TGTGCCAGCAGGGGACAGAGCTATGGCTACACCTTC. Translation: CASRGQSYGYTF.

A single count supports this clone. V is TRBV2 and J is TRBJ2-7; TRBD2 agrees at 11 bases. The CDR3 contains 17 residues. CDR1 and CDR2 from the germline V gene are SNHLY and FYNNEI. The V and J ends lost 9 bases and 6 bases, in that order; junction bases with no gene match: 19. CDR3 in amino acids: CARDWGTSGPRRGEQYF. CDR3 nucleotide sequence: TGTGCCAGAGATTGGGGGACTAGCGGACCTAGGCGGGGCGAGCAGTACTTC.

The chain employs TRBV6-4 and TRBJ1-6; the match to TRBD1 covers 9 bases. This CDR3 has 14 amino acids. CDR1 is MRHNA and CDR2 is SNTAGT in the germline V gene. V was pared by 3 bases and J by 10 bases, with 4 bases of the junction left unmatched. The DNA for the CDR3 is TGTGCCAGCAGTGAGGGACAGGGTGGCTCACCCCTCCACTTT. Residues: CASSEGQGGSPLHF.